This entry concerns a single TCR beta chain. The table came from immunoSEQ multiplex PCR; TCRdb's copy has only in-frame clones and leaves some out. The data contain tens of thousands of clones, roughly 88% of them singletons. The record originates from a study of control samples from healthy donors and cancer patients. The ends were cut back, 0 bases at V and 5 bases at J, with 7 bases in the middle. The CDR3 runs 13 residues. Germline V gives CDR1 LGHDT, CDR2 YNNKEL (reference sequence). The source of this sequence is a man aged 55-75 years with head and neck cancer. The specimen was PBMCs. This chain uses TRBV3-1 (or the pseudogene TRBV3-2) with TRBJ1-1; D gene uncertain. CDR3 sequence: CASSQEMVTEAFF. The CDR3 DNA sequence: TGTGCCAGCAGCCAAGAGATGGTGACTGAAGCTTTCTTT.